A selection of T cell receptor beta chains follows, all from one sample in a study of T cell repertoires in cytomegalovirus infection. These receptors are not linked to any known antigen. Using its own MiXCR run on the reads, TCRdb lists one record per CDR3 protein. Among some 590,000 distinct CDR3 sequences, just under 40% were seen once, and the ten largest hold about half. Sequences were derived from cultured PBMCs, sampled from culture after CMV antigen stimulation. Every receptor here comes from a human donor in good health (CMV status not recorded). Some clones in this sample may be carry-over from other donors' samples. Both conserved end residues are part of each CDR3. The D gene is left open where the match is weak. For some rows the clone size is stated as once, few or many, or as a class when expanded; others skip it.

j_call v_call d_call clone_size cdr3_nt cdr3_aa
TRBJ1-1 TRBV20-1 TRBD1 - TGCAGTGCACCCCCGGGACAGGGGAACACTGAAGCTTTCTTT CSAPPGQGNTEAFF
TRBJ2-3 TRBV23-1 - few TGCGCCAGCGGAATGCGGGCCACAGATACGCAGTATTTT CASGMRATDTQYF
TRBJ1-3 TRBV7-9 TRBD1 - TGTGCCAGCAGCTTCAGACAGGGATTAGGAGGAAACACCATATATTTT CASSFRQGLGGNTIYF
TRBJ2-2 TRBV30 TRBD2 - TGTGCCTGGAGTTGGGGACTAGCAGACACCGGGGAGCTGTTTTTT CAWSWGLADTGELFF
TRBJ2-1 TRBV12-3/TRBV12-4 TRBD2 few TGTGCCAGCACTCCAATAGCGGGGTCATACAATGAGCAGTTCTTC CASTPIAGSYNEQFF
TRBJ2-5 TRBV11-2 TRBD1 - TGTGCCAGCAGCATGGACAGGATCCCCCAAGAGACCCAGTACTTC CASSMDRIPQETQYF
TRBJ2-3 TRBV7-6 TRBD2 - TGTGCCAGCAGCCAACTAGCGGGAGGGCCGACAGATACGCAGTATTTT CASSQLAGGPTDTQYF
TRBJ2-5 TRBV19 - few TGTGCCAGTAGTAGTAGGGGGGTTGAGACCCAGTACTTC CASSSRGVETQYF
TRBJ2-1 TRBV4-1 - - TGCGCCAGCAGCCAAACCCGCTACAATGAGCAGTTCTTC CASSQTRYNEQFF
TRBJ2-5 TRBV7-2 TRBD2 many TGTGCCAGCAGCTTAATTAGCGGGGGCTCTGGGACCCAGTACTTC CASSLISGGSGTQYF
TRBJ2-1 TRBV4-3 TRBD2 few TGCGCCAGCAGCATGGGACTAGCGGGTTACAATGAGCAGTTCTTC CASSMGLAGYNEQFF
TRBJ2-5 TRBV7-2 TRBD2 few TGTGCCAGCAGCTTCACCCTGCGGGGGGTGGGACAAGAGACCCAGTACTTC CASSFTLRGVGQETQYF
TRBJ2-7 TRBV7-2 TRBD1 many TGTGCCAGCAGCCCCACAGGGGGATACGAGCAGTACTTC CASSPTGGYEQYF
TRBJ2-1 TRBV7-2 - few TGTGCCAGCAGCTTAGCGGTAGCGGACTCCTACAATGAGCAGTTCTTC CASSLAVADSYNEQFF
TRBJ2-3 TRBV7-2 - - TGTGCCAGCAGCGGGCGGGGAATCGCAGATACGCAGTATTTT CASSGRGIADTQYF
TRBJ2-5 TRBV2 - - TGTGCCAGCAGTGAAAATGGGCGGGCGGAGACCCAGTACTTC CASSENGRAETQYF
TRBJ1-4 TRBV11-2 - - TGTGCCAGCAGCTTATACACGGGATATAATGAAAAACTGTTTTTT CASSLYTGYNEKLFF
TRBJ2-2 TRBV7-2 TRBD2 - TGTGCCAGCAGCTTAAGACTAGCGGTAAACACCGGGGAGCTGTTTTTT CASSLRLAVNTGELFF
TRBJ2-7 TRBV19 - - TGTGCCAGTAGTATCCCCTCTCAATTATACGAGCAGTACTTC CASSIPSQLYEQYF
TRBJ2-1 TRBV7-6 TRBD2 - TGTGCCAGCAGCATCACTAGCGGGGACTACAATGAGCAGTTCTTC CASSITSGDYNEQFF
TRBJ1-5 TRBV6-6 TRBD1 - TGTGCCAGCACCCCGAAAGAGGGGACAGGGGCTCAGCCCCAGCATTTT CASTPKEGTGAQPQHF
TRBJ1-2 TRBV20-1 TRBD1 - TGCAGTGCCCCAGGTGGGGACAGAGCTAACTATGGCTACACCTTC CSAPGGDRANYGYTF
TRBJ1-4 TRBV7-2 - - TGTGCCAGCAGCTTAGCGCGACAACGGGTGAACGTTGAAAAACTGTTTTTT CASSLARQRVNVEKLFF
TRBJ2-7 TRBV11-2 - - TGTGCCAGCAGCTTGGAGGACTCAGGGATCCAGCAGTACTTC CASSLEDSGIQQYF
TRBJ1-4 TRBV28 - once TGTGCCGGGAAGAGAAGGAGGGACGAAAAACTGTTTTTT CAGKRRRDEKLFF
TRBJ1-2 TRBV7-2 - few TGTGCCAGCAGCCTCTCGGGACGATCTTTAGGTGGCTACACCTTC CASSLSGRSLGGYTF
TRBJ1-6 TRBV4-3 TRBD1 - TGCGCCAGCAGCCATGGACAGGGGATGGATTCACCCCTCCACTTT CASSHGQGMDSPLHF
TRBJ1-5 TRBV7-8 - many TGTGCCAGCAGCTTAGTCGGCGGGGGGTTGAGTCAGCCCCAGCATTTT CASSLVGGGLSQPQHF
TRBJ2-7 TRBV7-2 - few TGTGCCAGCAGCTTAGCTGGGAGCGGACCCACAGCTTCCTACGAGCAGTACTTC CASSLAGSGPTASYEQYF
TRBJ2-1 TRBV29-1 TRBD2 - TGCAGCGTTGTGGGGTCGAAGGCGGGAGCCTACAATGAGCAGTTCTTC CSVVGSKAGAYNEQFF
TRBJ2-1 TRBV7-9 - - TGTGCCAGCAGCTTAGCGCTCGGGAGCTCCTACAATGAGCAGTTCTTC CASSLALGSSYNEQFF
TRBJ2-3 TRBV20-1 - - TGCAGTGCTAAGCTACAGGGTCGGACAGATACGCAGTATTTT CSAKLQGRTDTQYF
TRBJ2-3 TRBV7-2 TRBD2 many TGTGCCAGCAGCTTAGCGCGGGGGGCTGGCACAGATACGCAGTATTTT CASSLARGAGTDTQYF
TRBJ2-3 TRBV28 - - TGTGCCACCAAGGATCCTCTAGGGCGGGATACGCAGTATTTT CATKDPLGRDTQYF
TRBJ2-3 TRBV10-3 TRBD1 few TGTGCCATCAGTACCAGGACAGGGGGAATAGGAGATACGCAGTATTTT CAISTRTGGIGDTQYF
TRBJ1-3 TRBV7-2 TRBD1 - TGTGCCAGCAGCTTTGGACAGGGGTTTCCTGGAAACACCATATATTTT CASSFGQGFPGNTIYF
TRBJ2-6 TRBV4-2 TRBD2 - TGTGCCAGCAGCCAAGGGGAGAGCGGGGGGGCGATCTCTGGGGCCAACGTCCTGACTTTC CASSQGESGGAISGANVLTF